These T cell receptor beta chains were read from a single sample in a study of breast tumors, draining lymph nodes, adjacent tissues. TCRdb ran MiXCR on the multiplex PCR reads and lists one entry per CDR3 protein. Of around 250,000 distinct CDR3 sequences in the sample, less than 40% were seen once. Sequenced input: axillary lymph node tissue. These receptors all come from a female donor with breast cancer. Some clones in this sample may be carry-over from other donors' samples. Both conserved end residues are part of each CDR3. D genes are given only for firm matches. A clone size is listed for some rows: how often the clone was seen (once, few, many), or a class if it is expanded.

D,V,size,J,DNA,CDR3
TRBD1,TRBV2,many,TRBJ1-6,TGTGCCAGCAGTCCAAGGGGGCGCGATTCACCCCTCCACTTT,CASSPRGRDSPLHF
NA,TRBV6-1,many,TRBJ2-5,TGTGCCAACAGTGGTCAGGGACTGGAGACCCAGTACTTC,CANSGQGLETQYF
TRBD2,TRBV27,NA,TRBJ2-5,TGTGCCAGCAACAAGGGGCGGGGGGGTCAAGAGACCCAGTACTTC,CASNKGRGGQETQYF
TRBD2,TRBV7-9,once,TRBJ2-3,TGTGCCAGCAGACCCGGGACTAGCGGGAGAGGGGCAGATACGCAGTATTTT,CASRPGTSGRGADTQYF
TRBD1,TRBV7-9,many,TRBJ2-5,TGTGCCAGCAGCCAAAAGGGACAGGGAAGGGGAGAGACCCAGTACTTC,CASSQKGQGRGETQYF
NA,TRBV20-1,many,TRBJ2-7,TGCAGTGCCCAGAGGGACCTGGGGGTCTCCTACGAGCAGTACTTC,CSAQRDLGVSYEQYF
NA,TRBV11-2,many,TRBJ2-2,TGTGCCAGCAGCCCCTGGACGGGGGCGAACACCGGGGAGCTGTTTTTT,CASSPWTGANTGELFF
TRBD2,TRBV20-1,NA,TRBJ2-3,TGCAGTGCCGATTTAGCGGGAGAGGATACGCAGTATTTT,CSADLAGEDTQYF
TRBD1,TRBV4-2,many,TRBJ1-3,TGTGCCAGCAGCCTCGTCCCGGGACAGTTGAACACCATATATTTT,CASSLVPGQLNTIYF
TRBD2,TRBV3-1,once,TRBJ2-7,TGTGCCAGCAGCCTAACTAGCGGGAGGAACTACGAGCAGTACTTC,CASSLTSGRNYEQYF
TRBD1,TRBV2,many,TRBJ1-5,TGTGCCAGCAGTTTAAAAACAGGGGGGTTTGGTCAGCCCCAGCATTTT,CASSLKTGGFGQPQHF
NA,TRBV3-1,few,TRBJ1-5,TGTGCCAGCAGCCAAGATAGTCAGAATTACAATCAGCCCCAGCATTTT,CASSQDSQNYNQPQHF
NA,TRBV5-4,few,TRBJ2-2,TGTGCCAGCAGACGGACTGACTTGAACACCGGGGAGCTGTTTTTT,CASRRTDLNTGELFF
TRBD1,TRBV19,medium-sized,TRBJ2-3,TGTGCCAGTAGTATCAGGGGGCCATCAGATACGCAGTATTTT,CASSIRGPSDTQYF
TRBD1,TRBV19,NA,TRBJ2-1,TGTGCCAGTAGGAAACCGGGACAGGGGGATGAGCAGTTCTTC,CASRKPGQGDEQFF
TRBD1,TRBV12-3/TRBV12-4,NA,TRBJ2-2,TGTGCCAGCAGTTTAGGCGTGACAGGGGGCATCAGGGAGGAGCTGTTTTTT,CASSLGVTGGIREELFF
NA,TRBV10-3,NA,TRBJ1-2,TGTGCCATCAGTTGGGTAGCGGGGGCCGGCTACACCTTC,CAISWVAGAGYTF
NA,TRBV11-3,many,TRBJ2-3,TGTGCCAGCAGCCTAGGCGACAGAGGGTATCTGAAGCAGTATTTT,CASSLGDRGYLKQYF
NA,TRBV3-1,many,TRBJ2-7,TGTGCCAGCAGCCAAACCCCCACCGAGCAGTACTTC,CASSQTPTEQYF
NA,TRBV11-2,few,TRBJ1-3,TGTGCCAGCAGCTTGTCGACACCGCCCTATGGCTACACCATATATTTT,CASSLSTPPYGYTIYF
NA,TRBV7-3,many,TRBJ1-6,TGTGCCAGCAGCTTAGGCTCTAATTCACCCCTCCACTTT,CASSLGSNSPLHF
TRBD1,TRBV12-3/TRBV12-4,many,TRBJ1-6,TGTGCCAGCAGGGGTACAGGGGCTGGAGGGTCACCCCTCCACTTT,CASRGTGAGGSPLHF
TRBD1,TRBV15,NA,TRBJ1-2,TGTGCCACCAGCAGCGCCAGACAGGGGGCGTGGGATGGCTACACCTTC,CATSSARQGAWDGYTF
NA,TRBV20-1,many,TRBJ2-1,TGCAGTGCTAGAGTTGGCAAACACAATGAGCAGTTCTTC,CSARVGKHNEQFF
NA,TRBV28,NA,TRBJ1-6,TGTGCCAGTATTACAGGGAGCTCCTATAATTCACCCCTCCACTTT,CASITGSSYNSPLHF
NA,TRBV20-1,many,TRBJ1-2,TGCAGTGCTACCTCAGACAGAGACTATGGCTACACCTTC,CSATSDRDYGYTF
NA,TRBV20-1,many,TRBJ1-2,TGCAGTGCTAGACCCCGGGAGGGCGGTAGTACTAACTATGGCTACACCTTC,CSARPREGGSTNYGYTF